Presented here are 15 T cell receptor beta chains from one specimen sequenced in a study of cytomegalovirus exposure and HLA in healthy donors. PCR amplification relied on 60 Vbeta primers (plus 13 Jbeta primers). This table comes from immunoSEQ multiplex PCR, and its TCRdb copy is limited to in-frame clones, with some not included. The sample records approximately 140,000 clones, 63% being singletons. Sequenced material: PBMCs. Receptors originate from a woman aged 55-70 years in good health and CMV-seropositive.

The CDR3 sequence: CASSYSSGKGYEQYF. The CDR3 DNA sequence: TGTGCCAGCAGTTACTCTTCAGGGAAGGGGTACGAGCAGTACTTC. This chain uses TRBV6-5 with TRBJ2-7, with a tentative D call TRBD1 (5 bases). Germline values: CDR1 MNHEY, CDR2 SVGAGI. This CDR3 is built from 15 residues. V dropped 0 bases and J dropped 4 bases, with 13 bases sitting between them.

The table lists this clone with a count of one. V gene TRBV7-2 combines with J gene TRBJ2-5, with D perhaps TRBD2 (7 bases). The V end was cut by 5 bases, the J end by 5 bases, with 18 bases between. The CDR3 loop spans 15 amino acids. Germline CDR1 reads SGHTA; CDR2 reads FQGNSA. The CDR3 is CASSRRRGPGETQYF. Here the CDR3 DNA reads TGTGCCAGCAGCCGGAGGCGGGGGCCCGGGGAGACCCAGTACTTC.

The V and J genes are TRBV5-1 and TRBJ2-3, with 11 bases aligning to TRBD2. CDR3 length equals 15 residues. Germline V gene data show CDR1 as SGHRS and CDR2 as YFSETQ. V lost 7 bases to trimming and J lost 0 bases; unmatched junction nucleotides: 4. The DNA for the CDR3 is TGCGCCAGCCGGGGGACTAGCGGTAGCACAGATACGCAGTATTTT. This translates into CASRGTSGSTDTQYF.

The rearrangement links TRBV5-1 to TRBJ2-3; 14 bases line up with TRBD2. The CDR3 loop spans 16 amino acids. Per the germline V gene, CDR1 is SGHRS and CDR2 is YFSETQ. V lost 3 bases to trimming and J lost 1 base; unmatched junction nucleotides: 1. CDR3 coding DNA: TGCGCCAGCAGCTCGGGACTAGCGGGAGGCACAGATACGCAGTATTTT. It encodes CASSSGLAGGTDTQYF.

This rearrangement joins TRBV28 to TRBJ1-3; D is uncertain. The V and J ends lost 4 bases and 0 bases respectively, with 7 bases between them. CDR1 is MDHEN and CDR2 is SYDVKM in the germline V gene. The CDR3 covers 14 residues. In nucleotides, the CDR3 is TGTGCCAGCAGTTCCACTTACTCTGGAAACACCATATATTTT. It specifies CASSSTYSGNTIYF.

The CDR3 DNA sequence: TGTGCCTGGAGTGTACGGGGGGGCTGGGGTGAAAAACTGTTTTTT. Its translation is CAWSVRGGWGEKLFF. V and J are TRBV30 and TRBJ1-4, with a tentative D call TRBD1 (6 bases). Germline values: CDR1 GTSNPN, CDR2 SVGIG (reference sequence). Between the trimmed V and J ends, which lost 0 bases and 7 bases, there was a span of 15 bases. The CDR3 is 15 amino acids.

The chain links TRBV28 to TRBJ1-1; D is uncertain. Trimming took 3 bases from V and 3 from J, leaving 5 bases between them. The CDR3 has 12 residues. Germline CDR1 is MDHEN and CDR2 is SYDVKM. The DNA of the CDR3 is TGTGCCAGCAGTTTGGGCCACACTGAAGCTTTCTTT. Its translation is CASSLGHTEAFF.

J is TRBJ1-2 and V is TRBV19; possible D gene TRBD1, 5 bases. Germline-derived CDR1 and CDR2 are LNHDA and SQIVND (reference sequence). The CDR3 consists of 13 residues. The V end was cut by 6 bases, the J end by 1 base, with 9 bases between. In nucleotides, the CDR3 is TGTGCCAGTAGGCCAGGGTTTAACTATGGCTACACCTTC. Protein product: CASRPGFNYGYTF. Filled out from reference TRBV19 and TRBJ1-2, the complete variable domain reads DGGITQSPKYLFRKEGQNVTLSCEQNLNHDAMYWYRQDPGQGLRLIYYSQIVNDFQKGDIAEGYSVSREKKESFPLTVTSAQKNPTAFYLCASRPGFNYGYTFGSGTRLTVV.

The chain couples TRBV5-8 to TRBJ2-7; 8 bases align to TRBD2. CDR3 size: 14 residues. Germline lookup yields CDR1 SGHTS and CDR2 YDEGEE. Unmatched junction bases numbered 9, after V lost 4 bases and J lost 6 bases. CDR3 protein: CASSRRGGWPEQYF. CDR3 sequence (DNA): TGTGCCAGCAGCCGTCGGGGGGGATGGCCCGAGCAGTACTTC.

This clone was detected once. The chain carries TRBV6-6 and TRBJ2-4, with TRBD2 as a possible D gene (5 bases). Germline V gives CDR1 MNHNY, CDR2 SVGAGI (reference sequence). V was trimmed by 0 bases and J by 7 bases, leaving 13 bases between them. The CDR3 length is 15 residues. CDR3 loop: CASSYSTERDNIQYF. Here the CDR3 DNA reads TGTGCCAGCAGTTACTCGACCGAGAGGGATAACATTCAGTACTTC.

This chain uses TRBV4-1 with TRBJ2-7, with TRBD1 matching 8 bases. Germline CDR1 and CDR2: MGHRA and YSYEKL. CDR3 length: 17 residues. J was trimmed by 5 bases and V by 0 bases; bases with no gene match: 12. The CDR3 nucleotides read TGCGCCAGCAGCCAAGAAAGCGGGCGGACAGGGAATCACGAGCAGTACTTC. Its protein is CASSQESGRTGNHEQYF.

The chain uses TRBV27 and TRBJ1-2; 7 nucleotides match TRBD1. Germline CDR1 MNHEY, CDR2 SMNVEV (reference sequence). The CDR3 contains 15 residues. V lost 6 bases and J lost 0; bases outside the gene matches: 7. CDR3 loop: CASSLQGPPNYGYTF. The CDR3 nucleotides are TGTGCCAGCAGCCTACAGGGGCCCCCTAACTATGGCTACACCTTC.

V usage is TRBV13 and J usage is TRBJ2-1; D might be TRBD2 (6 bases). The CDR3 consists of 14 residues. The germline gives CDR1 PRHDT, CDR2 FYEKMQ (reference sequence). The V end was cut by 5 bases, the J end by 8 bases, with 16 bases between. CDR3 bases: TGTGCCAGCAGCCCCCGAGGAGGGGATGATGAGCAGTTCTTC. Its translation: CASSPRGGDDEQFF.

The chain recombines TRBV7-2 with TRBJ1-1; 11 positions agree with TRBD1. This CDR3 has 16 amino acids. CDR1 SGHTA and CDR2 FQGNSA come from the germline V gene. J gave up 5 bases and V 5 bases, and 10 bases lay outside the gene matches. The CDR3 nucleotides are TGTGCCAGCAGCCACTTCTACGGGACAGGGGGGACTGAAGCTTTCTTT. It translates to CASSHFYGTGGTEAFF.

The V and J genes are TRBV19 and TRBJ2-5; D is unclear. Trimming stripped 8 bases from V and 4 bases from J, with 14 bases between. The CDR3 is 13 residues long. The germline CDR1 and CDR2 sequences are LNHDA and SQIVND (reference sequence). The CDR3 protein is CASSLRPRETQYF. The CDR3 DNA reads TGTGCCAGTTCCCTCCGCCCGAGAGAGACCCAGTACTTC.